This TCR beta chain is drawn from a study of CD8+ T cells in alopecia areata. Study in general: Tofacitinib administration to treated patients was oral, at 5 to 10 mg twice daily. A 6-month period off drug followed tofacitinib, which lasted 6 to 18 months. Notes on the study in general: More clonal than normal scalp was lesional scalp, particularly alopecia totalis/universalis.

This clone showed up many times. Its antigen is still unknown. cDNA prepared by RNA extraction and subsequent reverse transcription served as the template for sequencing. The method was immunoSEQ multiplex PCR; TCRdb's version includes in-frame clones alone and lacks a portion of them. The sample holds 200,000 to 250,000 clones, 50% to 60% seen once. V gave up 7 bases and J gave up 2 bases, with 17 bases separating them. This CDR3 has 15 residues. CDR1 is SGHVS, CDR2 FQNEAQ, per germline. Sample: CD4+ T cells sorted from blood, taken at week 0. V and J are TRBV7-8 and TRBJ1-2, with D perhaps TRBD1 (6 bases). This TCR was sampled from a human donor with alopecia areata. The CDR3 protein is CASNPGGQPNYGYTF. CDR3 in DNA: TGTGCCAGCAACCCGGGGGGCCAGCCCAACTATGGCTACACCTTC.